Listed below are T cell receptor beta chains from one sample, sequenced in a study of T cell responses to AZD1222 COVID-19 vaccine. Assay: immunoSEQ multiplex PCR; the TCRdb copy retains only in-frame clones and omits some. The data show approximately 150,000 clones, with 75% to 90% seen just once and around 1.6% held by the top ten. This specimen was peripheral blood, taken on day 0 of AZD1222 vaccination. All receptors derive from an adult in good health. The CDR3 runs from the conserved cysteine through the conserved F or W. Each record gives: J gene, V gene, D gene, clone size, CDR3 DNA, CDR3 protein. A D gene is named only where the DNA matches it firmly. The size field is filled for only some rows; it gives once, few, many or a size class.

TRBJ1-1,TRBV4-1,-,-,TGCGCCAGCAGCCGAAACAGGGACGATGAAGCTTTCTTT,CASSRNRDDEAFF
TRBJ1-5,TRBV6-5,-,-,TGTGCCAGCAGTTACGGAAGGAATCAGCCCCAGCATTTT,CASSYGRNQPQHF
TRBJ1-3,TRBV28,TRBD1,-,TGTGCCAGCAGTACTTCAGACAGGGCAGTCTCTGGAAACACCATATATTTT,CASSTSDRAVSGNTIYF
TRBJ2-5,TRBV7-9,-,-,TGTGCCAGCAGCTTCGTAGGGGAAGAGACCCAGTACTTC,CASSFVGEETQYF
TRBJ1-4,TRBV12-3/TRBV12-4,-,-,TGTGCCAGCAGTAGGGGCCCGGGGGAAAAACTGTTTTTT,CASSRGPGEKLFF
TRBJ1-5,TRBV19,-,-,TGTGCCAGTAGTTTACAGGCTTGGGTCGATCAGCCCCAGCATTTT,CASSLQAWVDQPQHF
TRBJ2-4,TRBV30,TRBD1,-,TGTGCCTGGACAGGGACAGGGCTACTAGCCAAAAACATTCAGTACTTC,CAWTGTGLLAKNIQYF
TRBJ1-2,TRBV5-6,-,-,TGTGCCAGCAGCCCCACGGGAAGGGGCTACACCTTC,CASSPTGRGYTF
TRBJ1-2,TRBV7-9,-,-,TGTGCCAGCAGCTTCAGGGCGGACTATGGCTACACCTTC,CASSFRADYGYTF
TRBJ2-5,TRBV5-1,-,-,TGCGCCAGCAGCTTGGAACGGCAAGAGACCCAGTACTTC,CASSLERQETQYF
TRBJ1-5,TRBV2,TRBD1,-,TGTGCCAGCAGTGAAGAGGGACAGAGGGGGTTAAATCAGCCCCAGCATTTT,CASSEEGQRGLNQPQHF
TRBJ1-1,TRBV4-2,-,-,TGTGCCAGCAGCCAAGAGGGAGCACAGGTGACCACTGAAGCTTTCTTT,CASSQEGAQVTTEAFF
TRBJ1-6,TRBV12-2,-,-,TGTGCAAGTCGCTTAGTGGAGATGGGACAGGGGTCACCCCTCCACTTT,CASRLVEMGQGSPLHF
TRBJ1-3,TRBV5-4,TRBD1,-,TGTGCCAGCAGACGGGACAGATCCGGAAACACCATATATTTT,CASRRDRSGNTIYF
TRBJ1-2,TRBV6-6,-,-,TGTGCCAGCAGTTCGGCAGGATTCTATGGCTACACCTTC,CASSSAGFYGYTF
TRBJ2-6,TRBV30,TRBD1,-,TGTGCCTGGAGCGGAGGACAGGTTCTTGGCTCTGGGGCCAACGTCCTGACTTTC,CAWSGGQVLGSGANVLTF
TRBJ1-5,TRBV6-5,TRBD1,-,TGTGCCAGCAGCGGCAGGGGGAACAATCAGCCCCAGCATTTT,CASSGRGNNQPQHF
TRBJ1-5,TRBV28,-,-,TGTGCCAGCAGTCCCCGAGGGCGGGGCAATCAGCCCCAGCATTTT,CASSPRGRGNQPQHF
TRBJ1-2,TRBV6-5,-,-,TGTGCCAGCAGCAAGGAGGCCGGATTTAACTATGGCTACACCTTC,CASSKEAGFNYGYTF
TRBJ1-2,TRBV7-9,-,-,TGTGCCAGCAGCCCGGGCCCAAACTATGGCTACACCTTC,CASSPGPNYGYTF
TRBJ2-1,TRBV5-6,TRBD2,once,TGTGCCAGCTTGAGGGCGGGAGGGCCCTACAATGAGCAGTTCTTC,CASLRAGGPYNEQFF
TRBJ2-2,TRBV4-1,-,-,TGCGCCAGCAGCTTTAATAGGGGGGCCACCGGGGAGCTGTTTTTT,CASSFNRGATGELFF
TRBJ2-3,TRBV10-3,-,-,TGTGCCATCAGGGACACAGCCCTAAGCACAGATACGCAGTATTTT,CAIRDTALSTDTQYF
TRBJ2-3,TRBV7-6,TRBD2,-,TGTGCCAGCAGCTTAGTGGCTAGCGGGAGGCAAACAGATACGCAGTATTTT,CASSLVASGRQTDTQYF
TRBJ2-7,TRBV30,-,-,TGTGCCTGGAGTGTAGGTGGGAGCTCCTACGAGCAGTACTTC,CAWSVGGSSYEQYF
TRBJ2-3,TRBV5-1,-,-,TGCGCCAGCAGCTTCCGATCTAGCACAGATACGCAGTATTTT,CASSFRSSTDTQYF
TRBJ2-1,TRBV7-8,TRBD1,-,TGTGCCAGCAGCTTAGTGGGACAGGGGGATTTCTACAATGAGCAGTTCTTC,CASSLVGQGDFYNEQFF
TRBJ2-7,TRBV19,TRBD2,once,TGTGCCAGTACCGGACTAGCGGGAGGGACTTTCTACGAGCAGTACTTC,CASTGLAGGTFYEQYF
TRBJ1-5,TRBV7-2,-,-,TGTGCCAGCAGCTTAGAAGGGGCGGGGGGGAGCAATCAGCCCCAGCATTTT,CASSLEGAGGSNQPQHF
TRBJ1-5,TRBV6-4,-,-,TGTGCCAGCAGTGACACTCAGCCCCAGCATTTT,CASSDTQPQHF
TRBJ1-1,TRBV2,-,-,TGTGCCAGCAGTTTAGGACGGCAGAACACTGAAGCTTTCTTT,CASSLGRQNTEAFF
TRBJ2-3,TRBV10-3,-,-,TGTGCCATCACCTCCCGGACGTTAGCCGACACAGATACGCAGTATTTT,CAITSRTLADTDTQYF
TRBJ2-7,TRBV20-1,TRBD1,-,TGCAGTGAGCGACAGGGCCTTGAGCAGTACTTC,CSERQGLEQYF
TRBJ1-5,TRBV27,-,-,TGTGCCAGCAGTCCCCGGGGTCAGCCCCAGCATTTT,CASSPRGQPQHF
TRBJ1-6,TRBV6-1,-,-,TGTGCCAGCAGTGATCCCGGGACCTATAATTCACCCCTCCACTTT,CASSDPGTYNSPLHF
TRBJ2-1,TRBV18,-,-,TGTGCCAGCACACGGATCCGCGATGAGCAGTTCTTC,CASTRIRDEQFF
TRBJ1-4,TRBV30,TRBD1,-,TGTGCCTGGGGACCGGGACAGGGGAATGAAAAACTGTTTTTT,CAWGPGQGNEKLFF
TRBJ1-6,TRBV5-1,-,-,TGCGCCAGCAGCTTGGCACAGGTCAATAATTCACCCCTCCACTTT,CASSLAQVNNSPLHF
TRBJ2-5,TRBV2,TRBD2,-,TGTGCCAGCAGTGATGCGAGCGGGGGGGCCAGAGCCCAGTACTTC,CASSDASGGARAQYF